This entry lists 5 T cell receptor beta chains sequenced from one sample in a study of OX40 agonist ivuxolimab in advanced cancers. The repertoire was sequenced with immunoSEQ multiplex PCR; TCRdb's copy has only in-frame clones and lacks some. Of 90,000 to 100,000 clones listed, roughly 95% were seen once; the top ten hold around 2.2%. The sample in question was CD4+ or CD8+ T cells sorted from blood, obtained in a trial of the OX40 agonist ivuxolimab. These receptor sequences come from an adult with an advanced solid tumor such as melanoma, head and neck, liver or kidney cancer.

This chain connects TRBV15 to TRBJ2-2, with D perhaps matching TRBD2 (6 bases). Germline loops: CDR1 LNHNV, CDR2 YYDKDF (reference sequence). The CDR3 covers 16 residues. V gave up 4 bases and J gave up 1 base, with 13 bases separating them. CDR3 residues: CATSNGGSKNTGELFF. As DNA, the CDR3 is TGTGCCACCAGCAACGGGGGTAGCAAGAACACCGGGGAGCTGTTTTTT.

As concerns this clone: The sample holds other DNA sequences that translate to the same CDR3. The rearrangement links TRBV28 to TRBJ2-1; no reliable D call. Germline values: CDR1 MDHEN, CDR2 SYDVKM. This CDR3 is 12 amino acids long. Trimming stripped 2 bases from V and 2 bases from J, with 1 base between. CDR3 DNA: TGTGCCAGCAGTTTACCCTACAATGAGCAGTTCTTC. Translated: CASSLPYNEQFF.

V gene TRBV29-1 combines with J gene TRBJ2-3; 8 bases map to TRBD2. Per germline, CDR1 SQVTM and CDR2 ANQGSEA. The CDR3 is 15 residues long. V trimming: 1 base; J trimming: 2 bases; junction bases outside the gene matches: 5. CDR3 bases: TGCAGCGTTGAAGGTACTAGCGGAGACACAGATACGCAGTATTTT. Protein: CSVEGTSGDTDTQYF.

The chain recombines TRBV6-6 with TRBJ2-3, with TRBD2 identical over 10 bases. The CDR3 has 15 residues. CDR1 and CDR2 from the germline V gene are MNHNY and SVGAGI (reference sequence). V shed 5 bases, J shed 3 bases, and the junction held 5 bases outside the gene matches. The CDR3 DNA follows: TGTGCCAGCAGTAAGCGGGGGGGCATGACAGATACGCAGTATTTT. This encodes CASSKRGGMTDTQYF.

The V gene is TRBV27, the J gene TRBJ1-5; a possible D gene is TRBD1 (6 bases). Per the germline V gene, CDR1 is MNHEY and CDR2 is SMNVEV (reference sequence). V was pared by 6 bases and J by 4 bases, with 16 bases between. The CDR3 contains 15 residues. CDR3 nucleotides: TGTGCCAGCAGCCACGCAGGGGTTTCAAATCAGCCCCAGCATTTT. It translates to CASSHAGVSNQPQHF.